These T cell receptor beta chains were read from a single sample in a study of graft-versus-host responses after intestinal transplantation. The repertoire was sequenced with immunoSEQ multiplex PCR; TCRdb's copy has only in-frame clones and lacks some. The sample gives around 100,000 clones, 93% of which show up once; under 1.5% is in the top ten. These receptors' antigens are unknown. The specimen was unstimulated CD8+ T cells sorted from spleen or lymph node cells, collected before intestinal transplant. Source of these receptors: a human donor who received an intestinal transplant. CDR3s include the opening cysteine and the closing phenylalanine or tryptophan. D genes are given only for firm matches. Some rows mark clone size as missing; the rest say once, few, many or name a class of expanded clone.

>-|TRBV6-5|TRBJ1-1|few
TGTGCCAGCAGTTACGACGGCACTGAAGCTTTCTTT
CASSYDGTEAFF
>-|TRBV4-1|TRBJ2-5|once
TGCGCCAGCAGCCAAGAAAGGGGCGGAGGATGGGAGACCCAGTACTTC
CASSQERGGGWETQYF
>-|TRBV19|TRBJ2-7|-
TGTGCCAGTAGTACGTATTTAGGGGGGTACGAGCAGTACTTC
CASSTYLGGYEQYF
>-|TRBV6-1|TRBJ2-7|-
TGTGCCAGCAGCGAGACAGGCGGCCCCCAGCAGTACTTC
CASSETGGPQQYF
>-|TRBV11-2|TRBJ2-3|-
TGTGCCAGCAGCTTAGAAGACGTCCCCCCACTTGCGCAGTATTTT
CASSLEDVPPLAQYF
>-|TRBV27|TRBJ2-7|-
TGTGCCAGCAGTTATACCCCTTCAGGGAACTACGAGCAGTACTTC
CASSYTPSGNYEQYF
>-|TRBV4-1|TRBJ1-2|once
TGCGCCAGCAGCCAAGACGAGTTCTATGGCTACACCTTC
CASSQDEFYGYTF
>-|TRBV7-2|TRBJ1-5|-
TGTGCCAGCAGCTTAGAGATGTCCCCTTATCAGCCCCAGCATTTT
CASSLEMSPYQPQHF
>TRBD2|TRBV7-9|TRBJ2-2|-
TGTGCCAGCAGCCAGATAGCGGGGGGCGTCCACGGGGAGCTGTTTTTT
CASSQIAGGVHGELFF
>TRBD2|TRBV11-2|TRBJ2-5|-
TGTGCCAGCAGCTTGGGACTAGCCGGGCAAGAGACCCAGTACTTC
CASSLGLAGQETQYF
>TRBD1|TRBV6-1|TRBJ2-5|-
TGTGCCAGCAAGTCGACAGGGGGCTGGCAAGAGACCCAGTACTTC
CASKSTGGWQETQYF
>-|TRBV7-9|TRBJ2-1|-
TGTGCCGGACCTGTAGCGGTTCGGAATGAGCAGTTCTTC
CAGPVAVRNEQFF
>-|TRBV11-3|TRBJ2-1|-
TGTGCCAGCGGGTCGCTCCCCAATGAGCAGTTCTTC
CASGSLPNEQFF
>TRBD2|TRBV4-1|TRBJ2-2|-
TGCGCCAGCTCTCTCCTAGCGGGGGCCCTGGGGGAGCTGTTTTTT
CASSLLAGALGELFF
>-|TRBV6-5|TRBJ1-2|-
TGTGCCAGCAGTGGGACACCAGTTTATGGCTACACCTTC
CASSGTPVYGYTF
>-|TRBV7-8|TRBJ1-5|-
TGTGCCAGCAGCTTAAAGAGGACATCTAACCAGCCCCAGCATTTT
CASSLKRTSNQPQHF
>-|TRBV5-6|TRBJ1-1|-
TGTGCCAGCAGCTTGGGATGGGCTGAAGCTTTCTTT
CASSLGWAEAFF
>-|TRBV30|TRBJ2-2|once
TGTGCCTGGATTGAGGGATCCCTCACCGGGGAGCTGTTTTTT
CAWIEGSLTGELFF
>TRBD2|TRBV5-4|TRBJ2-3|-
TGTGCCAGCAGCATCCGGGGACTAGGAGTAGATACGCAGTATTTT
CASSIRGLGVDTQYF
>-|TRBV19|TRBJ2-1|-
TGTGCCAGTAGTATTTTGGACGGCGATGAGCAGTTCTTC
CASSILDGDEQFF
>-|TRBV5-8|TRBJ1-5|-
TGTGCCAGCAGCTTGGGGACAGTTCAGCCCCAGCATTTT
CASSLGTVQPQHF
>-|TRBV19|TRBJ1-5|once
TGTGCCAGTAGGCAGGGAGGGGTTCAGCCCCAGCATTTT
CASRQGGVQPQHF
>-|TRBV2|TRBJ2-3|few
TGTGCCAGCATGGAGAGCCAAAGCACAGATACGCAGTATTTT
CASMESQSTDTQYF
>-|TRBV9|TRBJ2-1|-
TGTGCCAGCAGCTCCGCGGTGGGCGGGAATGAGCAGTTCTTC
CASSSAVGGNEQFF
>-|TRBV7-9|TRBJ1-4|-
TGTGCCAGCAGCTTATTCGTAGGGAACCCGCAAAAACTGTTTTTT
CASSLFVGNPQKLFF
>-|TRBV30|TRBJ2-6|-
TGTGCCTGGAGTGTAGATGGCTCTGGGGCCAACGTCCTGACTTTC
CAWSVDGSGANVLTF
>-|TRBV5-8|TRBJ1-6|-
TGTGCCAGCAGCTTTAAGGCTACCTCCTATAATTCACCCCTCCACTTT
CASSFKATSYNSPLHF
>TRBD2|TRBV11-2|TRBJ2-2|-
TGTGCCAGCAGCTTAGTGGTAGCGGGGGGTCCCGGGGAGCTGTTTTTT
CASSLVVAGGPGELFF
>-|TRBV11-2|TRBJ1-1|-
TGTGCCAGCAGCTTAGGCCGAAAGGAGATGACTGAAGCTTTCTTT
CASSLGRKEMTEAFF
>TRBD2|TRBV11-2|TRBJ2-3|-
TGTGCCAGCAGCCCATTAGCGGGACGCCTCACAGATACGCAGTATTTT
CASSPLAGRLTDTQYF
>-|TRBV11-2|TRBJ2-3|-
TGTGCCAGCAGCTTAGAGCCAGATACGCAGTATTTT
CASSLEPDTQYF
>-|TRBV6-5|TRBJ2-3|-
TGTGCCAGCAGTTCATTGGCAAAGGCGGATACGCAGTATTTT
CASSSLAKADTQYF
>-|TRBV19|TRBJ2-1|-
TGTGCCAGTAGTATCACGGGGATCCCTTACAATGAGCAGTTCTTC
CASSITGIPYNEQFF
>TRBD2|TRBV7-9|TRBJ2-7|-
TGTGCCAGCAGCCCAAGACTAGCAAGTACCCACGAGCAGTACTTC
CASSPRLASTHEQYF
>TRBD1|TRBV2|TRBJ2-5|once
TGTGCCATCGTACTGACAGGGTTCCAAGAGACCCAGTACTTC
CAIVLTGFQETQYF
>-|TRBV7-2|TRBJ2-3|-
TGTGCCAGCAGTTTTCGACTAGACCGAGCTAGCACAGATACGCAGTATTTT
CASSFRLDRASTDTQYF
>-|TRBV11-2|TRBJ2-2|-
TGTGCCAGCAGCCCATCGCCATGGGAGCTGTTTTTT
CASSPSPWELFF
>-|TRBV7-8|TRBJ1-1|few
TGTGCCAGCACGTGGGATGGGAGCACTGAAGCTTTCTTT
CASTWDGSTEAFF
>TRBD1|TRBV4-1|TRBJ2-7|-
TGCGCCAGCAGCCCGTCCGCAGGGGGCTCTGACTACGAGCAGTACTTC
CASSPSAGGSDYEQYF
>TRBD1|TRBV5-4|TRBJ2-7|-
TGTGCCAGCAGTTCTCACAGGGGGGAAAACGAGCAGTACTTC
CASSSHRGENEQYF
>-|TRBV6-5|TRBJ1-2|-
TGTGCCAGCGGGGACGGAGCGGGCTACACCTTC
CASGDGAGYTF
>-|TRBV4-1|TRBJ2-3|-
TGCGCCAGCAGCCAAGAAACGGGGGCGTTTGATACGCAGTATTTT
CASSQETGAFDTQYF
>TRBD2|TRBV2|TRBJ2-1|-
TGTGCCAGCAGGGCTAGCGGGGGGGTTAACAATGAGCAGTTCTTC
CASRASGGVNNEQFF
>-|TRBV14|TRBJ2-1|few
TGTGCCAGCAGCCAAGAGACAGTAGAGCAGTTCTTC
CASSQETVEQFF
>-|TRBV5-1|TRBJ2-5|-
TGCGCCAGCAGCTTGAATGAGACCCAGTACTTC
CASSLNETQYF
>-|TRBV15|TRBJ1-1|-
TGTGCCACCAGCAGAGATGAACGGAACACTGAAGCTTTCTTT
CATSRDERNTEAFF
>-|TRBV7-9|TRBJ2-1|-
TGTGCCAGCAGCTTAGACCTTAGGTATGAGCAGTTCTTC
CASSLDLRYEQFF
>-|TRBV4-2|TRBJ2-1|once
TGTGCCAGCAGCCAAGGGGGGAATGAGCAGTTCTTC
CASSQGGNEQFF
>-|TRBV5-6|TRBJ2-7|-
TGTGCCAGCAGCTTGTCCCGGCGTGGAGGCTACGAGCAGTACTTC
CASSLSRRGGYEQYF
>-|TRBV6-5|TRBJ1-1|-
TGTGCCAGCAGTTACGGAGGGATCGGGGAAAACACTGAAGCTTTCTTT
CASSYGGIGENTEAFF
>-|TRBV7-9|TRBJ2-1|-
TGTGCCAGCAGCTTAATAACTTATGAGCAGTTCTTC
CASSLITYEQFF
>-|TRBV16|TRBJ1-4|-
TGTGCCAGCAGCCACTTTGGGCAAGCCGATGAAAAACTGTTTTTT
CASSHFGQADEKLFF
>TRBD2|TRBV7-9|TRBJ2-1|-
TGTGCCAGCAGCTTAGTTAAGCGGGGCTTATACAATGAGCAGTTCTTC
CASSLVKRGLYNEQFF